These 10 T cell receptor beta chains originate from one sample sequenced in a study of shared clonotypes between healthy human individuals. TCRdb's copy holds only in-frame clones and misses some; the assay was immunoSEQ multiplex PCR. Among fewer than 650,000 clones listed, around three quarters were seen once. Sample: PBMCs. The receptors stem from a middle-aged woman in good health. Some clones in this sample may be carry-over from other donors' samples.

Here the CDR3 reads CASSVGGFLRYNEQFF. Here the CDR3 DNA reads TGTGCCAGCAGCGTAGGAGGCTTCCTCCGCTACAATGAGCAGTTCTTC. The V gene is TRBV9, the J gene TRBJ2-1, with D hard to call. V lost 0 bases to trimming and J lost 3 bases, with 13 bases between them. Per the germline V gene, CDR1 is SGDLS and CDR2 is YYNGEE. CDR3 length: 16 amino acids.

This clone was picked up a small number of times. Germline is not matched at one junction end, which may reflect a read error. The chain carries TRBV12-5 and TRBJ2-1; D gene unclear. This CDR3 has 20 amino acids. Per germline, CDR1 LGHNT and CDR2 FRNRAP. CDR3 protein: CASDLAPTFSRPPNQDEQFF. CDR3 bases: TGTGCTAGTGATTTGGCCCCTACGTTTTCGAGACCACCGAACCAAGATGAGCAGTTCTTC.

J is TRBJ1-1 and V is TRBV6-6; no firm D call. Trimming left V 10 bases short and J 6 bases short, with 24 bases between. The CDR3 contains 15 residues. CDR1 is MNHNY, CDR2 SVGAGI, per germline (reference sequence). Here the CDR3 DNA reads TGTGCCATCAGAGAAGGGCAGGCGACGGCCCCTGAAGCTTTCTTT. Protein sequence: CAIREGQATAPEAFF.

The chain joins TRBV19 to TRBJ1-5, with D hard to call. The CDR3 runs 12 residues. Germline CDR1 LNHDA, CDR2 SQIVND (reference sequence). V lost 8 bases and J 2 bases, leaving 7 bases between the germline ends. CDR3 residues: CASSVGNQPQHF. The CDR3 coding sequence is TGTGCCAGTTCTGTTGGCAATCAGCCCCAGCATTTT.

CDR3 region: CASSIDSGLSTDTQYF. The CDR3 coding sequence is TGCGCCAGCAGCATAGATAGCGGTTTAAGCACAGATACGCAGTATTTT. The V and J genes are TRBV5-1 and TRBJ2-3; tentative D call: TRBD2 (6 bases). The CDR3 sequence is 16 residues long. Germline CDR1 SGHRS, CDR2 YFSETQ. The germline V and J ends were trimmed by 4 bases and 0 bases, with 15 bases remaining between them.

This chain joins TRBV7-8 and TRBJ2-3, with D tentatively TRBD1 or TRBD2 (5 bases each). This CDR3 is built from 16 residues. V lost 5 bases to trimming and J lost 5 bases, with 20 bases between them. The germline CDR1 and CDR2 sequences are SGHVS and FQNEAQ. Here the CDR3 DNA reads TGTGCCAGCAGCCCGGAACACCGAGGGGTAGGAGATACGCAGTATTTT. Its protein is CASSPEHRGVGDTQYF.

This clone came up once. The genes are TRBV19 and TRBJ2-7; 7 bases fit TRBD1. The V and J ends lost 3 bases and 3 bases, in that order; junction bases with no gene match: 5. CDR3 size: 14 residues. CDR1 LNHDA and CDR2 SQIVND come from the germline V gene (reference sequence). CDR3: CASSIRSGGYEQYF. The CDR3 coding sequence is TGTGCCAGTAGTATTCGGTCAGGGGGCTACGAGCAGTACTTC.

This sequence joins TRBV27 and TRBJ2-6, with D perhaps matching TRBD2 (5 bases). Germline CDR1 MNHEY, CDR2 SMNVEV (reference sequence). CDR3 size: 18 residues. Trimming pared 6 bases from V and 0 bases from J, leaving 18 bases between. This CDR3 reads CASSQKSSRDSGANVLTF. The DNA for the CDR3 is TGTGCCAGCAGCCAGAAGTCATCCCGGGACTCTGGGGCCAACGTCCTGACTTTC.

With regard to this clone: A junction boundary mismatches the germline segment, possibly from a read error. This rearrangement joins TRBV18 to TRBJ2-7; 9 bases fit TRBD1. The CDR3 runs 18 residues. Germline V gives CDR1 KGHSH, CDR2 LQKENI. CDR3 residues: CSSSRQGGTGTSAYEQYF. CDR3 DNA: TGTTCCAGCTCGCGACAGGGGGGAACCGGGACCAGCGCCTACGAGCAGTACTTC.

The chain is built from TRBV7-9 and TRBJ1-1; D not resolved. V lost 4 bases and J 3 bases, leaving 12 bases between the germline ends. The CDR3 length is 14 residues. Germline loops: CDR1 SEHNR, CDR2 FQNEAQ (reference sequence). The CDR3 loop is CASSSYNGDTEAFF. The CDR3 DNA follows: TGTGCCAGCAGCTCCTATAACGGGGACACTGAAGCTTTCTTT.